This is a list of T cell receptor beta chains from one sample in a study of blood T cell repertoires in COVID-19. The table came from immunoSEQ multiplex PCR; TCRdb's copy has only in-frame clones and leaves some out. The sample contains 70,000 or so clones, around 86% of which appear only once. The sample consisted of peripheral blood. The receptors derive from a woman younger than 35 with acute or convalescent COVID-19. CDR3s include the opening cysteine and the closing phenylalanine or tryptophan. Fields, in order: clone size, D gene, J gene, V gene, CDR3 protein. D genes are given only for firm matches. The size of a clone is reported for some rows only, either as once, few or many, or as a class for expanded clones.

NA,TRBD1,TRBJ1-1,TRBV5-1,CASRGTGGEAFF
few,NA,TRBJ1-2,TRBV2,CASGGHYGYTF
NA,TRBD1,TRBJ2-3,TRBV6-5,CASSQTGGVPDTQYF
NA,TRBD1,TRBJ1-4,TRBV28,CASSWDSTNEKLFF
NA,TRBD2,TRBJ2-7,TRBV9,CASSVAWEGVEQYF
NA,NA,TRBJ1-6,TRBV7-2,CASSLALGGAGMSSPLHF
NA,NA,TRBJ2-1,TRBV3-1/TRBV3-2,CASSQDKRGRQFF
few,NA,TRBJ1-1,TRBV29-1,CSVWQGDTEAFF
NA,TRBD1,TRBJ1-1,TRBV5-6,CASSERQGFLSMAFF
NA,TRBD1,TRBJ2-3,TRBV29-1,CSVAMTGGTDTQYF
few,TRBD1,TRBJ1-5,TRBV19,CASSKRQGDSNQPQHF